This TCR beta chain was sequenced for a study of shared clonotypes between healthy human individuals (dated by TCRdb to the early 2020s). Notes on the research overall: A few men and a couple of women, aged 18 to 49 years, made up the cohort. For each donor, three plates each were used for CD4 naive and CD4 memory, two plates were used for CD8 naive, and one plate was used for CD8 memory. The study deeply sequenced blood TCR repertoires of several healthy adults to estimate repertoire size and the extent of clonotype sharing between individuals. To increase sequencing depth and limit assay-specific biases, TCR repertoire library preparation and sequencing were carried out by different laboratories using diverse techniques. Between about 0.85 and 9.5 billion PBMCs per donor were obtained by leukapheresis. Study-wide findings and limitations: Clonotypes shared by all four sorted-subset donors showed higher generation probabilities than non-shared clonotypes. Rarefaction of sorted-subset datasets indicated incomplete sequencing despite the large sequencing depth. When a handful of donors were compared, the shared fraction of clonotypes was roughly 5% for naive CD4, approximately 3.3% for naive CD8, roughly 2.5% for memory CD4, and 0.35% to 0.5% for memory CD8. Pairwise subsampling led to the expectation that sequencing depth would affect the degree of clonotype sharing among donors. Sampling was restricted to blood, and TCR repertoires in tissue are likely to differ from TCR repertoires in blood. The small number of donors limited the genetic and exposure-history diversity represented. Naive subsets generally had larger estimated clonotype richness than memory subsets did.

Remarks on this clone: Its target antigen remains unknown. No base quality information exists; no much larger clone differs at one position.

Using the deep immunoSEQ assay, multiplex PCR amplified TCR CDR3 regions from genomic DNA. Extracted genomic DNA from each cell subset was spread evenly across all wells of several immunoSEQ 96-well plates, with each plate serving as a replicate. For sorted subsets, approximately 190 ng genomic DNA, equal to tens of thousands of T cell genomes, was loaded into each replicate PCR. Purified libraries were quantified with a Qubit 3.0 fluorometer, sized on a Bioanalyzer 2100, and re-quantified with the KAPA Library Quantification kit. Every immunoSEQ 96-well plate was sequenced on a dedicated single-read 150-cycle Illumina NextSeq 550 flow cell. Under the source paper's analysis protocol: Because the immunoSEQ output included only junctional sequences and no quality scores, the filtering could not be the same as the filtering used for full-length reads. To assign V/J genes and CDR3, sequences were annotated against IMGT germline references using PyIR, a Python wrapper for IgBLAST v1.9. Reads were filtered out if the reads had weak V/J assignments (E-value above 1e-6), no CDR3, stop codons, out-of-frame junctions, or ambiguous translated residues. V3J clonotypes were defined as sequences sharing the same inferred V gene, J gene, and CDR3 amino acid sequence. Percentage overlap between repertoires was computed as shared unique clonotypes divided by the size of the smaller repertoire. RTK rarefaction, the Chao1 estimator, and Recon v2.1 estimates of unobserved clonotypes were used to assess repertoire richness. Generation probabilities for all TCRbeta clonotypes obtained by the gDNA method from several donors were computed using OLGA. TCRdb retrieved this table from immuneACCESS and kept in-frame rearrangements only. Not all clones are present; in checked studies, unresolved V genes account for under half, and no reason is known for the remainder. The V and J calls and clone size are taken from that table; D and trimming were inferred from the DNA. For this sample the table gives approximately 940,000 clones, of which 70% to 85% were detected only once. Over 1.3% of the sample is in the top ten clones.

The CDR3, from cysteine to phenylalanine, totals 14 residues. The kept DNA is CDR3 alone, 42 bases in frame from the first base. The V end gives up 6 bases and the J end 8 bases, leaving 12 bases in the junction not matched to a gene. The germline V gene gives CDR1 as MNHNS and CDR2 as SASEGT. The donors were healthy, HIV-negative adults who had no recently reported acute infections or vaccinations. Every donor was a Caucasian adult residing in Nashville, Tennessee, USA. Magnetic negative selection was used to enrich CD4+ T cells, after which naive cells were positively selected on CD45RA and the negative fraction became the memory subset. Blood was obtained by leukapheresis, after which PBMCs were separated by Ficoll-Histopaque density gradient centrifugation and cryopreserved in liquid nitrogen vapor phase. Purity and quantity of every magnetically sorted T cell population were checked by analytical flow cytometry. Genomic DNA was isolated from each sorted fraction and quantified by UV absorbance on a Nanodrop 2000c.

Here the chain combines TRBV6-1 and TRBJ1-2; 7 bases in the middle match TRBD1. This TCR was sampled from a man aged 18 to 30 in good health. Material: memory CD4+ T cells sorted from blood. The cell subset or site tag for this specimen amounts to: CD45RA-negative fraction. The CDR3 corresponds to CASRADRAYGGYTF. The bases read TGTGCCAGCAGGGCCGACAGGGCTTATGGGGGCTACACCTTC.